The 20 T cell receptor beta chains below come from one sample, sequenced in a study of blood T cell repertoires in COVID-19. Measured with immunoSEQ multiplex PCR; TCRdb has only the in-frame clones, and not every one. Of 400,000 to 450,000 clones in the sample, around 91% were seen once. The sequencing input was PBMCs or T cells enriched from blood (not recorded which). Every receptor here comes from a man between 25 and 39 years old who had recovered from COVID-19.

V usage is TRBV5-1 and J usage is TRBJ2-3, with 9 positions matching TRBD2. The CDR3 has 18 residues. The junction had 11 bases not matched to a gene; V was cut back by 0 bases and J by 3 bases. The V gene's germline CDR1 is SGHRS and CDR2 YFSETQ. The CDR3 loop reads CASSLAGKAGGKTDTQYF. CDR3 DNA: TGCGCCAGCAGCTTGGCCGGGAAAGCGGGGGGAAAGACAGATACGCAGTATTTT.

The V gene is TRBV20-1, the J gene TRBJ2-1; 7 positions agree with TRBD1. This CDR3 has 13 residues. CDR1 is DFQATT, CDR2 SNEGSKA, per germline (reference sequence). Germline trimming cut 3 bases from V and 7 bases from J; bases unmatched to any gene: 6. The CDR3 DNA sequence: TGCAGTGCTAGTCCGACAGGGAAGAATGAGCAGTTCTTC. It is translated as CSASPTGKNEQFF.

This sequence joins TRBV9 and TRBJ2-5; D unclear. Trimming took 0 bases from V and 5 from J, leaving 5 bases between them. The CDR3 loop spans 12 amino acids. In germline, CDR1 is SGDLS, CDR2 YYNGEE. Here the CDR3 DNA reads TGTGCCAGCAGCGTAGAATCGGAGACCCAGTACTTC. Translated, it gives CASSVESETQYF.

The chain recombines TRBV5-6 with TRBJ1-2, with D unclear. Trimming removed 4 bases at V and 0 bases at J, with 16 bases between. The CDR3 has 16 amino acids. Germline V gene data show CDR1 as SGHDT and CDR2 as YYEEEE. CDR3 nucleotides: TGTGCCAGCAGCCCGACACCGCAGGAAGCTAACTATGGCTACACCTTC. Translating gives CASSPTPQEANYGYTF.

This clone occurred once. The CDR3: CASSIWTSGRVSEQYF. In DNA, the CDR3 is TGTGCCAGCAGCATCTGGACTAGCGGGAGAGTCTCCGAGCAGTACTTC. The V call is TRBV7-9, the J call TRBJ2-7; TRBD2 matches 13 bases. J was trimmed by 6 bases and V by 5 bases; bases with no gene match: 10. This CDR3 region has 16 residues. In germline, CDR1 is SEHNR, CDR2 FQNEAQ (reference sequence).

The genes are TRBV28 and TRBJ1-6; D is possibly TRBD1 (5 bases). The CDR3 consists of 14 residues. CDR1 and CDR2 (germline): MDHEN, SYDVKM. With 8 bases removed from V and 6 bases from J, the gap between germline ends came to 14 bases. CDR3: CASESAGSNSPLHF. CDR3 nucleotide sequence: TGTGCCAGCGAATCAGCAGGGTCTAATTCACCCCTCCACTTT.

The chain links TRBV6-5 to TRBJ2-3; possible D gene TRBD1, 6 bases. Germline loops: CDR1 MNHEY, CDR2 SVGAGI. The ends were cut back, 2 bases at V and 3 bases at J, with 12 bases in the middle. The CDR3 has 15 residues. DNA for the CDR3: TGTGCCAGCAGTTACGCCCGGGACATAACAGATACGCAGTATTTT. Its protein is CASSYARDITDTQYF.

The chain recombines TRBV9 with TRBJ2-1; 9 positions match TRBD2. The CDR3 runs to 16 residues. CDR1 is SGDLS and CDR2 is YYNGEE in the germline V gene. J was trimmed by 7 bases and V by 2 bases; bases with no gene match: 10. Written as DNA, the CDR3 is TGTGCCAGCAGCGTTGGGGGGCTAGCGGGACTTAATGAGCAGTTCTTC. It is translated as CASSVGGLAGLNEQFF.

V usage is TRBV7-9 and J usage is TRBJ2-7, with TRBD1 matching 10 bases. With V trimmed by 5 bases and J by 5 bases, 6 bases remained unmatched. This CDR3 is built from 14 residues. Germline CDR1 is SEHNR and CDR2 is FQNEAQ (reference sequence). The chain's CDR3 is CASSRGQGWHEQYF. CDR3 nucleotide sequence: TGTGCCAGCAGCCGGGGACAGGGGTGGCACGAGCAGTACTTC.

The chain is built from TRBV29-1 and TRBJ2-3, with D hard to call. V lost 2 bases, J lost 4 bases, and 10 bases lay in between. This CDR3 comprises 13 residues. Germline V gene lookup returns CDR1 SQVTM and CDR2 ANQGSEA. Written as DNA, the CDR3 is TGCAGCGTTGAAACTGTCAGGTCAGATACGCAGTATTTT. It is translated as CSVETVRSDTQYF.

The V call is TRBV5-4, the J call TRBJ2-2; 8 positions agree with TRBD1. V gave up 1 base and J gave up 6 bases; unmatched junction bases: 5. Germline V gene sequence: CDR1 SGHNT, CDR2 YYREEE (reference sequence). The CDR3 sequence is 15 residues long. CDR3 coding DNA: TGTGCCAGCAGCTTGACAGGGGGGAAGGCCGGGGAGCTGTTTTTT. Residues: CASSLTGGKAGELFF.

The rearrangement uses TRBV6-5 and TRBJ1-1, with D perhaps TRBD1 (5 bases). Per germline, CDR1 MNHEY and CDR2 SVGAGI. The CDR3 has 12 residues. The ends were cut back, 6 bases at V and 7 bases at J, with 12 bases in the middle. Here the CDR3 reads CASSNRPNEAFF. The CDR3 coding sequence is TGTGCCAGCAGCAACAGGCCTAATGAAGCTTTCTTT.

The V gene is TRBV6-2 or TRBV6-3, the J gene TRBJ2-2, with 11 bases fitting TRBD1. Germline V gene sequence: CDR1 MNHEY, CDR2 SVGEGT. The CDR3 length is 14 residues. Trimming cost V 4 bases and J 6 bases; bases outside gene matches: 1. The DNA of the CDR3 is TGTGCCAGCAGTTGGGACAGGGGGTCCGGGGAGCTGTTTTTT. Its translation is CASSWDRGSGELFF.

V gene TRBV24-1 combines with J gene TRBJ2-2, with D perhaps matching TRBD2 (6 bases). Germline V lookup: CDR1 KGHDR, CDR2 SFDVKD. V shed 5 bases and J shed 1 base, with 16 bases lying between them. The CDR3 is 17 residues long. This CDR3 is CATSGVSGEGNTGELFF. In DNA form, the CDR3 reads TGTGCCACCAGTGGCGTCTCGGGAGAGGGGAACACCGGGGAGCTGTTTTTT.

This rearrangement joins TRBV3-1 (or the pseudogene TRBV3-2) to TRBJ2-2; D may be TRBD2 (5 bases). Germline-derived CDR1 and CDR2 are LGHDT and YNNKEL (reference sequence). The CDR3 runs 17 residues. V lost 1 base to trimming and J lost 2 bases, with 14 bases between them. CDR3 nucleotide sequence: TGTGCCAGCAGCCAAGCCCCCAAACTAGGTAACACCGGGGAGCTGTTTTTT. Its protein product is CASSQAPKLGNTGELFF.

The rearrangement joins TRBV18 to TRBJ1-6; 9 bases map to TRBD1. CDR3 length equals 15 residues. Germline loops: CDR1 KGHSH, CDR2 LQKENI. With 2 bases clipped from V and 7 bases from J, the junction kept 3 bases outside the gene matches. The chain's CDR3 is CASSPRDRENSPLHF. The CDR3 nucleotides are TGTGCCAGCTCACCAAGGGACAGGGAAAATTCACCCCTCCACTTT. Complete variable domain (other parts from reference TRBV18 and TRBJ1-6): NAGVMQNPRHLVRRRGQEARLRCSPMKGHSHVYWYRQLPEEGLKFMVYLQKENIIDESGMPKERFSAEFPKEGPSILRIQQVVRGDSAAYFCASSPRDRENSPLHFGNGTRLTVT.

The rearrangement uses TRBV19 and TRBJ1-5, with D unclear. Germline CDR1 and CDR2: LNHDA and SQIVND (reference sequence). The V end was cut by 2 bases, the J end by 3 bases, with 8 bases between. CDR3 length: 14 residues. Written as DNA, the CDR3 is TGTGCCAGTAGTATATTGTATTACAATCAGCCCCAGCATTTT. Its translation is CASSILYYNQPQHF.

CDR3 region: CASSLLSTGASPLHF. The CDR3 DNA follows: TGTGCCAGCAGCTTGCTATCCACAGGGGCTTCACCCCTCCACTTT. The V call is TRBV7-8, the J call TRBJ1-6; 7 bases align to TRBD1. The germline gives CDR1 SGHVS, CDR2 FQNEAQ. J lost 9 bases, V lost 3 bases, and 8 bases had no gene match. This CDR3 region has 15 residues.

This chain connects TRBV3-1 (or the pseudogene TRBV3-2) to TRBJ2-3, with 7 positions matching TRBD2. The CDR3 contains 15 residues. After removal of 3 bases from V and 6 bases from J, the junction contained 9 bases not matched to a gene. In germline, CDR1 is LGHDT, CDR2 YNNKEL (reference sequence). CDR3 DNA sequence: TGTGCCAGCAGCCAGCGGGAGCGACCCCCCGATACGCAGTATTTT. Its protein product is CASSQRERPPDTQYF.

The rearrangement uses TRBV6-1 and TRBJ2-1, with TRBD2 matching over 12 bases. The trim removed 4 bases at V and 2 bases at J, leaving 6 bases unmatched. The CDR3 is 17 amino acids. Germline V gene sequence: CDR1 MNHNS, CDR2 SASEGT. The CDR3 here is CASSVSLAGGPYNEQFF. Written as DNA, the CDR3 is TGTGCCAGCAGTGTATCCCTAGCGGGAGGGCCCTACAATGAGCAGTTCTTC.